The source of this T cell receptor beta chain is a study of T-cell memory formation after mild COVID-19. Background on the study: The TCR clusters were mostly specific to one donor.

Constant-segment primers and 5'RACE yielded cDNA libraries for TCR alpha and TCR beta, each carrying sample barcodes and UMIs. Using its own MiXCR run on the 5' RACE reads, TCRdb lists one record per CDR3 protein. The table records a few hundred thousand distinct CDR3 sequences, more than 15% of them present only once. What was sequenced was PBMCs or a T cell subset sorted from them (not recorded which). This TCR derives from a young man who had mild COVID-19 (a few samples of this study predate the infection). Cell type and time point are not known.

This CDR3 reads CASSMTGESTDTQYF. CDR3 nucleotide sequence: TGCGCCAGCAGCATGACAGGGGAAAGCACAGATACGCAGTATTTT. The rearrangement links TRBV5-1 to TRBJ2-3; 8 bases agree with TRBD1. The CDR3 is 15 residues long. The germline V gene encodes CDR1 SGHRS and CDR2 YFSETQ. V lost 4 bases, J lost 0 bases, and 4 bases stayed unmatched.